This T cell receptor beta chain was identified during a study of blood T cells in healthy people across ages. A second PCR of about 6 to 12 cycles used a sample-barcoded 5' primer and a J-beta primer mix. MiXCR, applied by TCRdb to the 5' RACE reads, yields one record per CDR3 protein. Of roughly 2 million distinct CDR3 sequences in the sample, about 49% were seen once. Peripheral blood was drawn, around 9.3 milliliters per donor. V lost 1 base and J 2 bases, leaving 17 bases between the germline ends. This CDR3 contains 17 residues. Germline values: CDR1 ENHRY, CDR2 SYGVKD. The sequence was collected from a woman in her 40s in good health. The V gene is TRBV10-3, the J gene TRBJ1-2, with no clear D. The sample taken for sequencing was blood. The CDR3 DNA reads TGTGCCATCAGTGAGTTAACCCCATTGGACGGGAACTATGGCTACACCTTC. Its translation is CAISELTPLDGNYGYTF.